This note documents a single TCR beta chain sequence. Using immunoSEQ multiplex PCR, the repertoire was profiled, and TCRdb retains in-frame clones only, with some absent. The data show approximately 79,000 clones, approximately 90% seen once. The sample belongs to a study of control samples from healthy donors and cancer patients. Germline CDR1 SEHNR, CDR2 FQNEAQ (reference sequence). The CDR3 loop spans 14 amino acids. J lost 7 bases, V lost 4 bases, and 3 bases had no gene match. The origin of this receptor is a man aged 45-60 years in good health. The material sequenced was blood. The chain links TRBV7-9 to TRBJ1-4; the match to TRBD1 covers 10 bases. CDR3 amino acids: CASSSGQGTEKLFF. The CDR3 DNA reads TGTGCCAGCAGCTCGGGACAGGGGACTGAAAAACTGTTTTTT.